This passage covers 9 T cell receptor beta chains from one sample sequenced in a study of T cell clusters in autoimmune cytopenias. TRB amplification used approximately 0.25 ug of peripheral blood genomic DNA. TRB was amplified by touch-down multiplex PCR, primer pools A and B combined. TCRdb reprocessed the multiplex PCR reads; each CDR3 protein has one entry and no DNA is given. The sample totals around 4,100 distinct CDR3 sequences. These same data were also listed under a study on T cell repertoires in aging, cancer and after chemotherapy.

The sequencing sample was made of peripheral blood. The receptors were sampled from a human donor in good health.

V and J are TRBV30 and TRBJ2-7; TCRdb's D gene call, TRBD1, goes unchecked for lack of DNA. Germline V gene data show CDR1 as GTSNPN and CDR2 as SVGIG (reference sequence). The CDR3 totals 14 residues. Here the CDR3 reads CAWSRDRVSYEQYF.

The V call is TRBV6-5, the J call TRBJ1-2; there is no DNA to check the TCRdb D call of TRBD1. CDR1 and CDR2 (germline): MNHEY, SVGAGI. This CDR3 comprises 16 residues. This CDR3 is CASSYSRGFGGIGYTF.

The rearrangement joins TRBV6-4 to TRBJ2-1; the D call from TCRdb, TRBD2, cannot be confirmed without DNA. This CDR3 has 14 residues. Germline CDR1 MRHNA, CDR2 SNTAGT. The CDR3 sequence is CASSAGGDEGEQFF.

The chain has TRBV7-9 and TRBJ2-2; there is no DNA to check the TCRdb D call of TRBD1. Germline lookup yields CDR1 SEHNR and CDR2 FQNEAQ (reference sequence). The CDR3 is 16 residues long. The CDR3 loop reads CASSFGQGFTTGELFF. Variable domain in full (rest from reference TRBV7-9 and TRBJ2-2): DTGVSQNPRHKITKRGQNVTFRCDPISEHNRLYWYRQTLGQGPEFLTYFQNEAQLEKSRLLSDRFSAERPKGSFSTLEIQRTEQGDSAMYLCASSFGQGFTTGELFFGEGSRLTVL.

Considering frequency, this clonotype is medium-sized. The chain carries TRBV19 and TRBJ1-4. From germline, CDR1 is LNHDA and CDR2 SQIVND (reference sequence). This CDR3 contains 15 residues. The CDR3 sequence: CASKDTPATNEKLFF.

The chain employs TRBV15 and TRBJ2-5; TCRdb lists TRBD1, though no DNA is available to test this call. Germline-derived CDR1 and CDR2 are LNHNV and YYDKDF (reference sequence). This CDR3 has 15 amino acids. The CDR3 spells CATRETLDREETQYF. The variable domain in full, with the rest retrieved from reference TRBV15 and TRBJ2-5, is DAMVIQNPRYQVTQFGKPVTLSCSQTLNHNVMYWYQQKSSQAPKLLFHYYDKDFNNEADTPDNFQSRRPNTSFCFLDIRSPGLGDTAMYLCATRETLDREETQYFGPGTRLLVL.

V is TRBV30 and J is TRBJ1-5; TCRdb's assignment of TRBD1 cannot be checked, as there is no DNA. The CDR3 contains 17 residues. Germline CDR1 reads GTSNPN; CDR2 reads SVGIG (reference sequence). Here the CDR3 reads CAWSPLSLGQAGQPQHF.

In terms of frequency, this clonotype is medium-sized (0.01 to 0.1%). The chain joins TRBV5-4 to TRBJ2-3. Per the germline V gene, CDR1 is SGHNT and CDR2 is YYREEE (reference sequence). The CDR3 has 13 residues. CDR3 amino acids: CASSLVSTDTQYF. Combining the CDR3 with reference TRBV5-4 and TRBJ2-3 gives the whole variable domain ETGVTQSPTHLIKTRGQQVTLRCSSQSGHNTVSWYQQALGQGPQFIFQYYREEENGRGNFPPRFSGLQFPNYSSELNVNALELDDSALYLCASSLVSTDTQYFGPGTRLTVL.

Considering frequency, this clonotype is medium-sized. V gene TRBV6-6 combines with J gene TRBJ1-1; absent DNA, TCRdb's TRBD1 call cannot be checked. CDR1 and CDR2 from the germline V gene are MNHNY and SVGAGI (reference sequence). The CDR3 has 11 amino acids. The chain's CDR3 is CASTQGTEAFF.